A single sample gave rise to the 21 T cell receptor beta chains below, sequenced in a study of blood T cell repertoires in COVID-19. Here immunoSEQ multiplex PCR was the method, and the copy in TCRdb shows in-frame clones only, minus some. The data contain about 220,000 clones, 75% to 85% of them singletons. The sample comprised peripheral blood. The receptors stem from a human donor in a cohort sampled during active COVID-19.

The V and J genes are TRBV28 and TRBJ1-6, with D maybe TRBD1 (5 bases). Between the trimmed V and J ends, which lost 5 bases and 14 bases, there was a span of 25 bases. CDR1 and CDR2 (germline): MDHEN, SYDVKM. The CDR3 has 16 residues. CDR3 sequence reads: CASSPRTGSQVVALHF. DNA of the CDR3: TGTGCCAGCAGTCCGCGTACAGGTTCCCAGGTCGTCGCCCTCCACTTT.

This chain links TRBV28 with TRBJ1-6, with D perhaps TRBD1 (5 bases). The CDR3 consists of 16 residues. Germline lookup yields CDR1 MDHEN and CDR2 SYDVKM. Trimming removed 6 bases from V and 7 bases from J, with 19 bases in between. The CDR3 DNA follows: TGTGCCAGCAGCCCTTTTCGGGGCAGCGGGAATTCACCCCTCCACTTT. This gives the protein CASSPFRGSGNSPLHF.

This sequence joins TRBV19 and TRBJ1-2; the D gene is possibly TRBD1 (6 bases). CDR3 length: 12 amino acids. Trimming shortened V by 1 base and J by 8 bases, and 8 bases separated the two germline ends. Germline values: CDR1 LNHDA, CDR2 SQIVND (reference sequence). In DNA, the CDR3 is TGTGCCAGTAGTATAGGGGGGCCCGGCTACACCTTC. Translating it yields CASSIGGPGYTF.

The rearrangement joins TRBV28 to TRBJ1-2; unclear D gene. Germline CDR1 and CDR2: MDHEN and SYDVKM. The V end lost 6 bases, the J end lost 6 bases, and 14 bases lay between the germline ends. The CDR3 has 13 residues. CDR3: CASSPGSAHGYTF. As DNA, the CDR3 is TGTGCCAGCAGCCCGGGGTCCGCCCATGGCTACACCTTC.

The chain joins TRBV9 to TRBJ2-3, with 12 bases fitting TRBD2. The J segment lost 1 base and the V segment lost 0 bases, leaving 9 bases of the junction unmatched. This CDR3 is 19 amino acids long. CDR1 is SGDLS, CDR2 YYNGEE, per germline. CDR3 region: CASSVATRLAGAGTDTQYF. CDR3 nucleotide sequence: TGTGCCAGCAGCGTAGCTACGAGACTAGCGGGAGCCGGCACAGATACGCAGTATTTT. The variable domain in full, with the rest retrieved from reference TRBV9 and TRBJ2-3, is DSGVTQTPKHLITATGQRVTLRCSPRSGDLSVYWYQQSLDQGLQFLIQYYNGEERAKGNILERFSAQQFPDLHSELNLSSLELGDSALYFCASSVATRLAGAGTDTQYFGPGTRLTVL.

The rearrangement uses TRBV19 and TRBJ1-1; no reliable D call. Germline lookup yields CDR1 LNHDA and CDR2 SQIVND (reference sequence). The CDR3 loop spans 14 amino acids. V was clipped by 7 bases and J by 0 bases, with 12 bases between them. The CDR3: CASIRQAVNTEAFF. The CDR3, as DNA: TGTGCCAGTATTCGACAAGCGGTGAACACTGAAGCTTTCTTT.

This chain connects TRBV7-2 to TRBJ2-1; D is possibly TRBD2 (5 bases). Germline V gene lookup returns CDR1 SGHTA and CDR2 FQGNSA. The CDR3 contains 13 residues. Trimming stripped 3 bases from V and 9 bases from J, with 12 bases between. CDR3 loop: CASSFGERAEQFF. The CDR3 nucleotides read TGTGCCAGCAGCTTCGGGGAAAGGGCTGAGCAGTTCTTC.

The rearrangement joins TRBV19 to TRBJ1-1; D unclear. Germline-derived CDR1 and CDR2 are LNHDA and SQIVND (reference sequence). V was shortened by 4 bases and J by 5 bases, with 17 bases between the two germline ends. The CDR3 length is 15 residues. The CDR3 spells CASSTPYRGGTEAFF. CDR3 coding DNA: TGTGCCAGTAGTACCCCGTACCGGGGAGGAACTGAAGCTTTCTTT.

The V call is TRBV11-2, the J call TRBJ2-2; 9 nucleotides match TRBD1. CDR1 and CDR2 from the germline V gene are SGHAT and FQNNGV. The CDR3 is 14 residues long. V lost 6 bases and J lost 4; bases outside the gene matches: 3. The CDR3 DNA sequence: TGTGCCAGCAGGGAGACAGGGGGCACCGGGGAGCTGTTTTTT. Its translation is CASRETGGTGELFF.

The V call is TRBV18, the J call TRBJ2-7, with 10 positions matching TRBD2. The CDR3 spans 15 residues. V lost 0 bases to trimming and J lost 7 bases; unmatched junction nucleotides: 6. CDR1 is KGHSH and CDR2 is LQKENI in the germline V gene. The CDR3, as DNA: TGTGCCAGCTCACCACCCCTAGCGGGAGCGAGGGAGCAGTACTTC. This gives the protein CASSPPLAGAREQYF. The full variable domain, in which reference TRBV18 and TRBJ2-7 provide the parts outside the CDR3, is NAGVMQNPRHLVRRRGQEARLRCSPMKGHSHVYWYRQLPEEGLKFMVYLQKENIIDESGMPKERFSAEFPKEGPSILRIQQVVRGDSAAYFCASSPPLAGAREQYFGPGTRLTVT.

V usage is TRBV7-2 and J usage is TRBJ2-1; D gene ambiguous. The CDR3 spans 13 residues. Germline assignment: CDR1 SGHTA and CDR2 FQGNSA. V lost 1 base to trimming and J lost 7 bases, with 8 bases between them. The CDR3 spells CASSLGTVNEQFF. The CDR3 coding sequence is TGTGCCAGCAGCTTAGGTACAGTGAATGAGCAGTTCTTC.

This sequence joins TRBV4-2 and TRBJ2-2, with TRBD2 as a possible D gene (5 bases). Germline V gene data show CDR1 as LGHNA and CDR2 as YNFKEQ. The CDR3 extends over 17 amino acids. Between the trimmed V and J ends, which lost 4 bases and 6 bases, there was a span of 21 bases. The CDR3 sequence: CASSLQPGTSGSGELFF. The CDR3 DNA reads TGTGCCAGCAGCCTTCAACCGGGAACCTCCGGTTCCGGGGAGCTGTTTTTT.

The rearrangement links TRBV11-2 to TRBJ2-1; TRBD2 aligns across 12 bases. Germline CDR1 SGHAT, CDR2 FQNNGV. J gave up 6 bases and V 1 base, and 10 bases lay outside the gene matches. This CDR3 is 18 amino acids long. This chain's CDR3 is CASSLGLSASGGANEQFF. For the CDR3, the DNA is TGTGCCAGCAGCTTAGGGCTATCAGCTAGCGGGGGGGCCAATGAGCAGTTCTTC.

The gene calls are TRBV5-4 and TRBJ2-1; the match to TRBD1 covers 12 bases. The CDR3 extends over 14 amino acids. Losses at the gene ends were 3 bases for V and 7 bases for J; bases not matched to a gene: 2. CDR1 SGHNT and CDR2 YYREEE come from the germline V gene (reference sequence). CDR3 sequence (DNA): TGTGCCAGCAGCTGGGGACAGGGGGCGAATGAGCAGTTCTTC. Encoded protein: CASSWGQGANEQFF.

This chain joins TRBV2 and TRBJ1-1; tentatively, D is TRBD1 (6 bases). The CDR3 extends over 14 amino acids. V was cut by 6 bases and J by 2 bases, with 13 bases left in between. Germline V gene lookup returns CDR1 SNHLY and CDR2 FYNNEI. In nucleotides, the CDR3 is TGTGCCAGCAGCCTCCCGGACAGTAACACTGAAGCTTTCTTT. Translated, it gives CASSLPDSNTEAFF.

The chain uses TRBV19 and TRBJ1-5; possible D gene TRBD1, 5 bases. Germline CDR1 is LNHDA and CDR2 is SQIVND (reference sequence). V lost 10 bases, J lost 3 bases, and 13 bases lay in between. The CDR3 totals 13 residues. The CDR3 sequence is CAISDTFNQPQHF. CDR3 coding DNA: TGTGCCATCTCGGACACCTTCAATCAGCCCCAGCATTTT.

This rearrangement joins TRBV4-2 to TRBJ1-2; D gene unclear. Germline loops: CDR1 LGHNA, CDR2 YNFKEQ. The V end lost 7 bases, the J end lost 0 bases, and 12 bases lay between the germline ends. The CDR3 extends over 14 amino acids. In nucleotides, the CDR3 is TGTGCCAGCACACTAGCCTCAGCTAACTATGGCTACACCTTC. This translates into CASTLASANYGYTF.

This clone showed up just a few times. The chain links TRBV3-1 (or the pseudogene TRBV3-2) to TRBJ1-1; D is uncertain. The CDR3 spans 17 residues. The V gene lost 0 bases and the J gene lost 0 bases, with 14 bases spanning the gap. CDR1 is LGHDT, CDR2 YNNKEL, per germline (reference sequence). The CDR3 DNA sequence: TGTGCCAGCAGCCAAGAGGGATATGGGAGTTTGAACACTGAAGCTTTCTTT. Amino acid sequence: CASSQEGYGSLNTEAFF.

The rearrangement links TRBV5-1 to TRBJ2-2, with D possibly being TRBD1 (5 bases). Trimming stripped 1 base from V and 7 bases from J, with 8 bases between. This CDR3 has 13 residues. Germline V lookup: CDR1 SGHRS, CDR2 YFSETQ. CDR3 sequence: CASSLKGHGELFF. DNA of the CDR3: TGCGCCAGCAGCTTGAAGGGGCACGGGGAGCTGTTTTTT.

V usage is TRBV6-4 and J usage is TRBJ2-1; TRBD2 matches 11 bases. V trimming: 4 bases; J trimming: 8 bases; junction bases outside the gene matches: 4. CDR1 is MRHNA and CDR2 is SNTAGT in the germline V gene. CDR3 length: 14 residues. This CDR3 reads CASSVLAGADEQFF. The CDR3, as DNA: TGTGCCAGCAGTGTACTAGCGGGAGCAGATGAGCAGTTCTTC.

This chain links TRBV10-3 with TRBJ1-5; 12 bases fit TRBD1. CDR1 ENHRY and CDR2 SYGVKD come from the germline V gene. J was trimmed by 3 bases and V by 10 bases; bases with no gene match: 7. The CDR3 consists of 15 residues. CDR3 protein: CATRGTGGFNQPQHF. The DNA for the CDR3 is TGTGCCACCCGGGGGACAGGGGGCTTCAATCAGCCCCAGCATTTT.